This entry is about one T cell receptor (beta chain). These data originate in a study of blood T cell repertoires in COVID-19. V was clipped by 1 base and J by 3 bases, with 13 bases between them. This CDR3 region has 16 residues. Looked up from germline, CDR1 is MDHEN and CDR2 is SYDVKM. Only in-frame clones appear in the TCRdb table, and some are missing; sequencing was by immunoSEQ multiplex PCR. The table has about 440,000 clones, 88% seen once. The sequence came from a woman aged 45-65 years with COVID-19, enrolled during active disease. The sample comprised peripheral blood. The chain is built from TRBV28 and TRBJ1-3; D is unresolved. Here the CDR3 DNA reads TGTGCCAGCAGTTTATCTACGGGTTACAATGGAAACACCATATATTTT. This translates into CASSLSTGYNGNTIYF.